A selection of T cell receptor beta chains follows, all from one sample in a study of blood T cell repertoires in COVID-19. Method: immunoSEQ multiplex PCR; TCRdb's copy keeps in-frame clones and lacks some. This sample has some 300,000 clones; roughly 89% occur once, and the top ten carry roughly a tenth. Source material: PBMCs or T cells enriched from blood (not recorded which). The receptors shown here come from a woman between 25 and 40 years old who had recovered from COVID-19. Both conserved end residues are part of each CDR3. Each record gives: clone size, V gene, D gene, J gene, CDR3 DNA, CDR3 protein. D genes are given only for firm matches. Clone size is not always given. Where it is, it says once, few, many or a class for expanded clones.

.	TRBV10-3	.	TRBJ1-1	TGTGCCATCAGTGAGTCTGGGAGCCTAGGAGTGAACACTGAAGCTTTCTTT	CAISESGSLGVNTEAFF
.	TRBV10-3	.	TRBJ2-1	TGTGCCATCAGTGAGGTTGGAGGGATTGAGCAGTTCTTC	CAISEVGGIEQFF
once	TRBV7-2	.	TRBJ2-1	TGTGCCAGCAGCCAAGGAGTCAATGAGCAGTTCTTC	CASSQGVNEQFF
.	TRBV6-5	TRBD1	TRBJ1-1	TGTGCCAGCAGCCCCTCCGGGACAGGGGATGAAGCTTTCTTT	CASSPSGTGDEAFF
.	TRBV7-6	.	TRBJ2-1	TGTGCCAGCAGCTCCGACAGGAATGAGCAGTTCTTC	CASSSDRNEQFF
.	TRBV12-5	TRBD1	TRBJ1-1	TGTGCTAGTGAAAAAACCGGGACAGCTACCACTGAAGCTTTCTTT	CASEKTGTATTEAFF
.	TRBV2	.	TRBJ2-7	TGTGCCAGCAGCCCGGAGGGTAAGCAGTACTTC	CASSPEGKQYF
.	TRBV4-3	.	TRBJ2-1	TGCGCCAGCAGCTCGTCGGGAGTAGGTGAGCAGTTCTTC	CASSSSGVGEQFF
once	TRBV6-2/TRBV6-3	TRBD2	TRBJ2-1	TGTGCCAGCAGCGGGACTAGCGGGAGGCCGTCCTACAATGAGCAGTTCTTC	CASSGTSGRPSYNEQFF
.	TRBV25-1	TRBD1	TRBJ2-1	TGTGCCACCCGACAGGGGGCCTACAATGAGCAGTTCTTC	CATRQGAYNEQFF
.	TRBV4-1	TRBD1	TRBJ1-3	TGCGCCAGCAGCTCCGGAGCGCCTCCGTACGGGGACAGGGGAAACACCATATATTTT	CASSSGAPPYGDRGNTIYF
.	TRBV18	.	TRBJ1-2	TGTGCCAGCTCACCACTGGAATTAGCCCACGGTGGCTACACCTTC	CASSPLELAHGGYTF
.	TRBV3-1/TRBV3-2	.	TRBJ2-7	TGTGCCAGCGGCAGGGGATCGAGTCACGAGCAGTACTTC	CASGRGSSHEQYF
.	TRBV23-1	TRBD1	TRBJ1-1	TGCGCCAGCAGTCATCACAGGGGTGGGAACACTGAAGCTTTCTTT	CASSHHRGGNTEAFF
.	TRBV6-6	.	TRBJ2-7	TGTGCCAGCAGTTACCCGGGGGAGTTGGTCGAGCAGTACTTC	CASSYPGELVEQYF
.	TRBV28	.	TRBJ1-2	TGTGCCAGCAGTTTGAAACCCGGAGCTAACTATGGCTACACCTTC	CASSLKPGANYGYTF
.	TRBV14	TRBD2	TRBJ2-2	TGTGCCAGCAGCCAGGATGTACTAGCGGGAGCCTATTGGGCCGGGGAGCTGTTTTTT	CASSQDVLAGAYWAGELFF
.	TRBV7-2	TRBD2	TRBJ2-7	TGTGCCAGCAGCGCCTCCGGGACTAGATTCTACGAGCAGTACTTC	CASSASGTRFYEQYF
few	TRBV29-1	TRBD1	TRBJ1-2	TGCAGCGTTGCCTACTTGCACCCTTGGACAGGGGGATATGGCTACACCTTC	CSVAYLHPWTGGYGYTF
many	TRBV7-9	TRBD2	TRBJ2-7	TGTGCCAGCAGCGTACCCGGGACTAGGTCCCACGAGCAGTACTTC	CASSVPGTRSHEQYF
.	TRBV5-4	.	TRBJ1-1	TGTGCCAGCAGCTTACACCAGGGGTCGGCTGAAGCTTTCTTT	CASSLHQGSAEAFF
few	TRBV29-1	.	TRBJ2-6	TGCAGCGTTTCCCCCGGGGTCTCTGGGGCCAACGTCCTGACTTTC	CSVSPGVSGANVLTF
.	TRBV27	.	TRBJ2-7	TGTGCCAGCGGCTTGGGTAGCGCTTACTACGAGCAGTACTTC	CASGLGSAYYEQYF
.	TRBV19	TRBD1	TRBJ2-7	TGTGCCAGTAGCTACAGGGGGTCCGAGCAGTACTTC	CASSYRGSEQYF
once	TRBV18	.	TRBJ1-2	TGTGCCAGCTCACCTCAGTCAAGAAATGGCTACACCTTC	CASSPQSRNGYTF
once	TRBV5-1	.	TRBJ2-5	TGCGCCAGCAGGTACGGTAGGGAGCGGCGGGAGACCCAGTACTTC	CASRYGRERRETQYF
.	TRBV15	.	TRBJ1-1	TGTGCCACCAGCAGAGACAGGGGTACGGCTATGGCTTTCTTT	CATSRDRGTAMAFF
.	TRBV11-2	.	TRBJ2-1	TGTGCCAGCAGCCCTAATAGCTACAATGAGCAGTTCTTC	CASSPNSYNEQFF
once	TRBV4-3	TRBD1	TRBJ1-1	TGCGCCAGCAGCCAAGATCGGGACAGGCTGAACACTGAAGCTTTCTTT	CASSQDRDRLNTEAFF
.	TRBV15	.	TRBJ2-2	TGTGCCACCAGCAGAGACGTCAGCACATCCCGCGGCGGGGAGCTGTTTTTT	CATSRDVSTSRGGELFF
.	TRBV19	TRBD1	TRBJ1-1	TGTGCCAGTAGTATACAATCCGGGACAGCAAACACTGAAGCTTTCTTT	CASSIQSGTANTEAFF
.	TRBV10-3	.	TRBJ2-7	TGTGCCATCAGTGAGCTCGGAGGGGCGAAATTTGGGTACGAGCAGTACTTC	CAISELGGAKFGYEQYF
.	TRBV7-2	.	TRBJ2-3	TGTGCCAGCAGCTTAGCTCTGTTGGATACGCAGTATTTT	CASSLALLDTQYF
.	TRBV11-2	.	TRBJ2-4	TGTGCCAGCAGCTTAGTAGGGGGCAAAAACATTCAGTACTTC	CASSLVGGKNIQYF
.	TRBV6-5	TRBD1	TRBJ2-2	TGTGCCAGCAGCGGACAGGGCACCGGGGAGCTGTTTTTT	CASSGQGTGELFF
few	TRBV30	TRBD2	TRBJ2-3	TGTGCCTGGAGTGTACTATGGGGCGGGAGAGCAGATACGCAGTATTTT	CAWSVLWGGRADTQYF
.	TRBV24-1	.	TRBJ1-5	TGTGCCACCAGTCTGGGAGGGGGGCCCCAGCATTTT	CATSLGGGPQHF
.	TRBV6-5	TRBD1	TRBJ1-4	TGTGCCAGCAGGCCCACAGGGGCGAGTAATGAAAAACTGTTTTTT	CASRPTGASNEKLFF
.	TRBV11-2	.	TRBJ2-2	TGTGCCAGCAGCTTTAGACCCGGCCAGGGCGGGGAGCTGTTTTTT	CASSFRPGQGGELFF
.	TRBV30	.	TRBJ1-1	TGTGCCTGGAGTCCAGCGGGCACTGAAGCTTTCTTT	CAWSPAGTEAFF
.	TRBV3-1/TRBV3-2	.	TRBJ1-6	TGTGCCAGCAGCCAGCGACAGTTGGTCTCAAATTCACCCCTCCACTTT	CASSQRQLVSNSPLHF
few	TRBV18	TRBD1	TRBJ1-3	TGTGCCAGCTCAAAGTGGGGGACAGGGAGTCCTAACACCATATATTTT	CASSKWGTGSPNTIYF
.	TRBV2	.	TRBJ2-6	TGTGCCAGCAGTGATTCGGAGTCTGGGGCCAACGTCCTGACTTTC	CASSDSESGANVLTF
few	TRBV28	TRBD1	TRBJ1-2	TGTGCCACCTCCGTCTCCACTTCCCCAAAATGGACAGGTAGCTATAGTGGCTACACCTTC	CATSVSTSPKWTGSYSGYTF
.	TRBV6-5	.	TRBJ2-3	TGTGCCAGCAGGGAGCTCGGGGATACGCAGTATTTT	CASRELGDTQYF
.	TRBV2	TRBD1	TRBJ1-2	TGTGCCAGCAGTGTTTCCGGGACAGGGGCTGGCTACACCTTC	CASSVSGTGAGYTF
.	TRBV6-1	.	TRBJ1-5	TGTGCCACCGAGGACACGCATAGCAATCAGCCCCAGCATTTT	CATEDTHSNQPQHF
.	TRBV27	.	TRBJ1-4	TGTGCCAGCAGGGCCCGTCCTGCAACTAATGAAAAACTGTTTTTT	CASRARPATNEKLFF
.	TRBV5-1	TRBD1	TRBJ1-1	TGCGCCAGCAGCCCGGGACAGGGGGAGGCTGAAGCTTTCTTT	CASSPGQGEAEAFF
.	TRBV6-6	.	TRBJ1-1	TGTGCCAGCAGTCATATCAGGTGGGCTTTCTTT	CASSHIRWAFF
.	TRBV5-1	.	TRBJ2-5	TGCGCCAGCAGTAGACAAGAGACCCAGTACTTC	CASSRQETQYF
.	TRBV12-3/TRBV12-4	.	TRBJ1-3	TGTGCCAGCACCCGAGCTGGAAACACCATATATTTT	CASTRAGNTIYF
.	TRBV10-1	TRBD2	TRBJ2-7	TGCGCCAGCAGCGCTAGCGGGATGTACGAGCAGTACTTC	CASSASGMYEQYF
.	TRBV28	TRBD1	TRBJ1-3	TGTGCCAGCAGTTTAGACAGGGCCCCTGGAAACACCATATATTTT	CASSLDRAPGNTIYF
.	TRBV7-9	.	TRBJ1-1	TGTGCCAGCAGCTTAACTGATAGGAACACTGAAGCTTTCTTT	CASSLTDRNTEAFF